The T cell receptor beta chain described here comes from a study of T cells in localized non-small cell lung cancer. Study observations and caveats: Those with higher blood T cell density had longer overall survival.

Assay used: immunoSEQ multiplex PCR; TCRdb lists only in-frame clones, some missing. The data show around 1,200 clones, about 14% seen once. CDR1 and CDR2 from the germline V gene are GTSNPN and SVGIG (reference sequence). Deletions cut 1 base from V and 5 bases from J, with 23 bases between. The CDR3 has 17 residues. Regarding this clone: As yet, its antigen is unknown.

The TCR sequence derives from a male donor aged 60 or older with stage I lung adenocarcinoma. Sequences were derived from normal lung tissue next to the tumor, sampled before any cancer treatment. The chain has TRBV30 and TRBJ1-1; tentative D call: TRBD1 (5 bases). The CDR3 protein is CAWSETQAVSGGTEAFF. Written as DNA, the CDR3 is TGTGCCTGGAGTGAAACCCAAGCCGTAAGCGGGGGAACTGAAGCTTTCTTT.